This T cell receptor (beta chain) comes out of a study of T cell responses to AZD1222 COVID-19 vaccine. Study overall: Second doses were pooled across both intervals (about 4 or about 12 weeks). Overall study results and limits: Every sample of the repertoires postdated the peak T cell response. The study identified only six AZD1222 recipients as seropositive at baseline. The donor cohort was predominantly white British with a female majority, and clonal diversity may have been underestimated.

Method: immunoSEQ multiplex PCR; TCRdb's copy keeps in-frame clones and lacks some. The sample has some 110,000 clones; approximately 88% are singletons. The table lists this clone with a few counts. Its matching antigen is unknown. Trimming removed 2 bases from V and 4 bases from J, with 14 bases in between. The germline gives CDR1 MNHEY, CDR2 SMNVEV (reference sequence). CDR3 size: 15 residues. The receptor was isolated from an adult in good health. V usage is TRBV27 and J usage is TRBJ1-2; a possible D gene is TRBD1 (5 bases). Sequencing used peripheral blood, obtained on day 0 of AZD1222 vaccination. The CDR3 protein is CASSLKVTETYGYTF. For the CDR3, the DNA is TGTGCCAGCAGTTTAAAGGTGACAGAGACCTATGGCTACACCTTC.